The entry that follows covers one T cell receptor (beta chain) sequence. How the authors handled the data: Amplification with reference gene primers provided the estimates of nucleated cell counts. The table came from immunoSEQ multiplex PCR; TCRdb's copy has only in-frame clones and leaves some out. V, J and clone size are those of that table, while D and trimming were read from the DNA. The data show 130,000 or so clones, 84% seen once. This sample was included in a study of blood T cell repertoires in COVID-19. Study-level information: Samples came from the United States, Italy and Spain, spanning acute and convalescent COVID-19.

Per the germline V gene, CDR1 is SNHLY and CDR2 is FYNNEI. Germline trimming cut 4 bases from V and 6 bases from J; bases unmatched to any gene: 2. This CDR3 spans 12 amino acids. Sequenced input: peripheral blood. The chain has TRBV2 and TRBJ1-1; 7 nucleotides line up with TRBD1. The origin of this receptor is an older woman with acute or convalescent COVID-19. CDR3 in amino acids: CASSVQGPEAFF. CDR3 coding DNA: TGTGCCAGCAGTGTACAGGGGCCTGAAGCTTTCTTT.